Listed here are 32 T cell receptor beta chains from one sample, sequenced in a study of blood T cell repertoires in COVID-19. TCRdb keeps only in-frame clones here, not all; method: immunoSEQ multiplex PCR. The table lists about 380,000 clones, around 87% of them singletons. The sample consisted of PBMCs or T cells enriched from blood (not recorded which). The receptors here all came from a man aged 25 to 40 who had recovered from COVID-19.

V gene TRBV19 combines with J gene TRBJ1-2; possible D gene TRBD1, 6 bases. V was pared by 0 bases and J by 6 bases, with 14 bases between. Germline-derived CDR1 and CDR2 are LNHDA and SQIVND (reference sequence). CDR3 length: 15 residues. The CDR3 DNA sequence: TGTGCCAGTAGTATAGACGCGGGGGCGATCAATGGCTACACCTTC. It encodes CASSIDAGAINGYTF.

V is TRBV27 and J is TRBJ1-5; 7 bases agree with TRBD1. CDR1 MNHEY and CDR2 SMNVEV come from the germline V gene (reference sequence). The V and J ends lost 8 bases and 4 bases, in that order; junction bases with no gene match: 5. The CDR3 extends over 13 amino acids. CDR3 sequence (DNA): TGTGCCAGCGGGACAGAATTTAATCAGCCCCAGCATTTT. It codes for CASGTEFNQPQHF.

The rearrangement joins TRBV15 to TRBJ2-1; 10 bases align to TRBD1. V was pared by 1 base and J by 1 base, with 1 base of the junction left unmatched. The germline gives CDR1 LNHNV, CDR2 YYDKDF (reference sequence). CDR3 length equals 16 residues. Here the CDR3 DNA reads TGTGCCACCAGCAGAGGGGGACAGGGGTCCTACAATGAGCAGTTCTTC. Residues: CATSRGGQGSYNEQFF.

The V gene is TRBV5-6, the J gene TRBJ2-7; 7 nucleotides line up with TRBD1. This CDR3 has 14 residues. With V trimmed by 4 bases and J by 3 bases, 7 bases remained unmatched. CDR1 SGHDT and CDR2 YYEEEE come from the germline V gene. Here the CDR3 DNA reads TGTGCCAGCAGCCAACAGGGACAGATCTACGAGCAGTACTTC. Protein: CASSQQGQIYEQYF.

This clone has more than one count but fewer than ten. V and J are TRBV18 and TRBJ2-7, with D possibly matching TRBD1 (6 bases). CDR1 and CDR2 (germline): KGHSH, LQKENI. The CDR3 extends over 16 amino acids. V was clipped by 1 base and J by 0 bases, with 13 bases between them. The CDR3 region is CASSPQNRAISYEQYF. The CDR3 DNA follows: TGTGCCAGCTCACCACAGAACAGGGCAATCTCCTACGAGCAGTACTTC.

The chain recombines TRBV15 with TRBJ1-5, with a possible D match to TRBD1 (6 bases). From germline, CDR1 is LNHNV and CDR2 YYDKDF (reference sequence). The CDR3 consists of 14 residues. V was pared by 5 bases and J by 1 base, with 9 bases between. CDR3 in amino acids: CATSRDMSNQPQHF. The CDR3 nucleotides are TGTGCCACCAGCCGGGACATGAGCAATCAGCCCCAGCATTTT.

The chain is built from TRBV7-8 and TRBJ1-2, with 10 nucleotides matching TRBD1. Losses at the gene ends were 1 base for V and 3 bases for J; bases not matched to a gene: 11. The germline gives CDR1 SGHVS, CDR2 FQNEAQ. The CDR3 runs 18 residues. CDR3 sequence: CASSLEGQGSSFHYGYTF. The CDR3 DNA reads as TGTGCCAGCAGCTTAGAGGGACAGGGGTCCTCTTTTCACTATGGCTACACCTTC.

The rearrangement joins TRBV7-6 to TRBJ2-1, with 12 positions matching TRBD2. The germline V gene has CDR1 SGHVS and CDR2 FNYEAQ. The CDR3 totals 15 residues. J lost 6 bases, V lost 3 bases, and 3 bases had no gene match. The CDR3 DNA reads TGTGCCAGCAGCTTCCCTAGCGGGGGGGCCAATGAGCAGTTCTTC. Amino acids: CASSFPSGGANEQFF.

The rearrangement uses TRBV3-1 (or the pseudogene TRBV3-2) and TRBJ1-1; TRBD1 is a possible D gene (6 bases). Per the germline V gene, CDR1 is LGHDT and CDR2 is YNNKEL (reference sequence). CDR3 length equals 17 residues. V was trimmed by 5 bases and J by 1 base, leaving 20 bases between them. The CDR3 DNA reads TGTGCCAGCAGCATACAGGGATTCATAGGGGGGAACACTGAAGCTTTCTTT. As protein: CASSIQGFIGGNTEAFF.

The V and J genes are TRBV30 and TRBJ1-1; unclear D gene. The germline V gene encodes CDR1 GTSNPN and CDR2 SVGIG (reference sequence). Between the trimmed V and J ends, which lost 1 base and 1 base, there was a span of 7 bases. The CDR3 length is 13 residues. DNA for the CDR3: TGTGCCTGGAGTGCACTACCGAACACTGAAGCTTTCTTT. Amino acid sequence: CAWSALPNTEAFF.

V and J are TRBV2 and TRBJ2-7; D gene uncertain. The CDR3 sequence is 12 residues long. Trimming took 9 bases from V and 9 from J, leaving 18 bases between them. Germline V CDR1 and CDR2: SNHLY, FYNNEI. The CDR3 here is CASGSAPPGQYF. The CDR3 DNA reads TGTGCCAGTGGTTCCGCGCCCCCTGGGCAGTACTTC.

The CDR3 DNA is TGTGCCAGCAGCTCCAGGGAGGGAGGCTTTACCACAGATACGCAGTATTTT. Amino acid sequence: CASSSREGGFTTDTQYF. The rearrangement links TRBV9 to TRBJ2-3, with 7 bases aligning to TRBD2. The CDR3 is made up of 17 amino acids. Germline CDR1 SGDLS, CDR2 YYNGEE. Trimming cost V 4 bases and J 2 bases; bases outside gene matches: 13.

The genes are TRBV7-2 and TRBJ1-1; the match to TRBD1 covers 9 bases. V shed 1 base, J shed 6 bases, and the junction held 3 bases outside the gene matches. The CDR3 is 14 residues long. Germline values: CDR1 SGHTA, CDR2 FQGNSA. This chain's CDR3 is CASSLGQGGPEAFF. CDR3 DNA: TGTGCCAGCAGCTTAGGACAGGGGGGCCCTGAAGCTTTCTTT. The whole variable domain, remainder taken from reference TRBV7-2 and TRBJ1-1, is GAGVSQSPSNKVTEKGKDVELRCDPISGHTALYWYRQSLGQGLEFLIYFQGNSAPDKSGLPSDRFSAERTGGSVSTLTIQRTQQEDSAVYLCASSLGQGGPEAFFGQGTRLTVV.

The J gene is TRBJ2-1, the V gene TRBV14; no definite D call. CDR1 and CDR2 from the germline V gene are SGHDN and FVKESK. V lost 0 bases, J lost 8 bases, and 14 bases lay in between. This CDR3 is 15 amino acids long. CDR3: CASSQDIGQSDEQFF. CDR3 bases: TGTGCCAGCAGCCAAGATATAGGCCAGAGCGATGAGCAGTTCTTC.

In its sample, this clone was seen a few times. CDR3 DNA: TGTGCCAGCAGCTTAGGATCTACAGGTGGCAATGAGCAGTTCTTC. Translation: CASSLGSTGGNEQFF. The chain employs TRBV11-3 and TRBJ2-1; D perhaps matches TRBD1 (5 bases). Trimming stripped 1 base from V and 6 bases from J, with 13 bases between. Germline CDR1 reads SGHNT; CDR2 reads YENEEA. CDR3 size: 15 residues. Combining the CDR3 with reference TRBV11-3 and TRBJ2-1 gives the whole variable domain EAGVVQSPRYKIIEKKQPVAFWCNPISGHNTLYWYLQNLGQGPELLIRYENEEAVDDSQLPKDRFSAERLKGVDSTLKIQPAELGDSAVYLCASSLGSTGGNEQFFGPGTRLTVL.

The V call is TRBV27, the J call TRBJ1-6; D remains unclear. The CDR3 has 15 amino acids. Between the trimmed V and J ends, which lost 4 bases and 10 bases, there was a span of 17 bases. Germline-derived CDR1 and CDR2 are MNHEY and SMNVEV (reference sequence). The CDR3 reads CASSSDGSPGSPLHF. In DNA, the CDR3 is TGTGCCAGCAGTTCCGACGGGAGTCCTGGGTCACCCCTCCACTTT.

The chain combines TRBV19 with TRBJ2-2, with 8 positions matching TRBD2. The CDR3 spans 16 residues. Germline CDR1 LNHDA, CDR2 SQIVND (reference sequence). The CDR3 nucleotides read TGTGCTAGTTCCGGGGGGGCTGATGGAAACACCGGGGAGCTGTTTTTT. Residues: CASSGGADGNTGELFF. Filled out from reference TRBV19 and TRBJ2-2, the complete variable domain reads DGGITQSPKYLFRKEGQNVTLSCEQNLNHDAMYWYRQDPGQGLRLIYYSQIVNDFQKGDIAEGYSVSREKKESFPLTVTSAQKNPTAFYLCASSGGADGNTGELFFGEGSRLTVL.

This chain joins TRBV19 and TRBJ1-2, with a tentative D call TRBD1 (5 bases). The CDR3 spans 14 residues. Per the germline V gene, CDR1 is LNHDA and CDR2 is SQIVND (reference sequence). The V gene lost 10 bases and the J gene lost 2 bases, with 17 bases spanning the gap. The CDR3 protein is CAISNPTGNYGYTF. In nucleotides, the CDR3 is TGTGCCATTTCCAACCCTACAGGAAACTATGGCTACACCTTC.

The chain combines TRBV7-9 with TRBJ2-2; 9 nucleotides align to TRBD1. In germline, CDR1 is SEHNR, CDR2 FQNEAQ (reference sequence). V dropped 5 bases and J dropped 7; count of bases not matched to a gene: 11. The CDR3 has 16 amino acids. CDR3 region: CASSPGPGQGIGELFF. CDR3 nucleotides: TGTGCCAGCAGCCCAGGACCGGGACAGGGTATCGGGGAGCTGTTTTTT.

The J gene is TRBJ2-1, the V gene TRBV7-8, with 8 positions matching TRBD2. With V trimmed by 1 base and J by 12 bases, 5 bases remained unmatched. The CDR3 is made up of 13 amino acids. Germline V gene sequence: CDR1 SGHVS, CDR2 FQNEAQ. The CDR3 sequence: CASSLGERGRQFF. In DNA, the CDR3 is TGTGCCAGCAGCTTAGGAGAGCGGGGGAGGCAGTTCTTC.

The CDR3, as DNA: TGTGCCAGCAGTTTAAGGGGGGGGCGGGAAGCTTTCTTT. It encodes CASSLRGGREAFF. The rearrangement joins TRBV27 to TRBJ1-1, with a weak D call TRBD1 (6 bases). Between the trimmed V and J ends, which lost 2 bases and 8 bases, there was a span of 12 bases. This CDR3 has 13 amino acids. The germline gives CDR1 MNHEY, CDR2 SMNVEV (reference sequence).

V gene TRBV10-3 combines with J gene TRBJ1-2, with a possible D match to TRBD1 (6 bases). The CDR3 sequence is 16 residues long. From germline, CDR1 is ENHRY and CDR2 SYGVKD. V gave up 4 bases and J gave up 2 bases, with 17 bases separating them. CDR3: CAISVSRTAENYGYTF. As DNA, the CDR3 is TGTGCCATCAGTGTGAGTCGGACAGCGGAAAACTATGGCTACACCTTC.

This chain links TRBV12-3 or TRBV12-4 with TRBJ1-1; a possible D gene is TRBD1 (6 bases). Deletions cut 6 bases from V and 0 bases from J, with 8 bases between. The CDR3 is made up of 13 amino acids. CDR3 region: CASRRTVNTEAFF. For the CDR3, the DNA is TGTGCCAGCAGAAGGACAGTGAACACTGAAGCTTTCTTT.

J is TRBJ1-2 and V is TRBV2, with D perhaps matching TRBD1 (6 bases). The V end was cut by 6 bases, the J end by 4 bases, with 12 bases between. This CDR3 comprises 13 residues. The germline V gene encodes CDR1 SNHLY and CDR2 FYNNEI. The CDR3 loop is CASRPTGSYGYTF. CDR3 coding DNA: TGTGCCAGCAGACCGACAGGAAGCTATGGCTACACCTTC. Filled out from reference TRBV2 and TRBJ1-2, the complete variable domain reads EPEVTQTPSHQVTQMGQEVILRCVPISNHLYFYWYRQILGQKVEFLVSFYNNEISEKSEIFDDQFSVERPDGSNFTLKIRSTKLEDSAMYFCASRPTGSYGYTFGSGTRLTVV.

CDR3 in DNA: TGCGCCAGCAGCCAAGATTTAAGCCGGGAACTGTTTTTT. Its protein product is CASSQDLSRELFF. This chain links TRBV4-1 with TRBJ1-4; D gene unclear. This CDR3 region has 13 residues. Germline values: CDR1 MGHRA, CDR2 YSYEKL. V was shortened by 0 bases and J by 12 bases, with 11 bases between the two germline ends.

This clone came up a few times. V gene TRBV7-9 combines with J gene TRBJ2-7, with TRBD1 identical over 8 bases. After removal of 6 bases from V and 6 bases from J, the junction contained 7 bases not matched to a gene. Germline loops: CDR1 SEHNR, CDR2 FQNEAQ (reference sequence). This CDR3 contains 13 residues. The CDR3 DNA follows: TGTGCCAGCAGTACGACAGGGGTCGGCGAGCAGTACTTC. It encodes CASSTTGVGEQYF.

This chain links TRBV5-1 with TRBJ2-1; D is unclear. This CDR3 has 16 residues. Germline V gives CDR1 SGHRS, CDR2 YFSETQ. Trimming took 1 base from V and 4 from J, leaving 15 bases between them. The CDR3 region is CASSLTPTAAYNEQFF. The CDR3, as DNA: TGCGCCAGCAGCTTGACCCCCACGGCGGCATACAATGAGCAGTTCTTC.

The chain carries TRBV3-1 (or the pseudogene TRBV3-2) and TRBJ2-2, with D possibly matching TRBD2 (6 bases). The CDR3 has 17 amino acids. V was pared by 3 bases and J by 3 bases, with 17 bases between. The germline CDR1 and CDR2 sequences are LGHDT and YNNKEL (reference sequence). This CDR3 reads CASSHRVRGEHTGELFF. The CDR3 nucleotides are TGTGCCAGCAGCCACCGGGTCCGCGGGGAACACACCGGGGAGCTGTTTTTT.

The rearrangement uses TRBV4-3 and TRBJ2-3; D may be TRBD2 (6 bases). The CDR3 runs 20 residues. Germline values: CDR1 LGHNA, CDR2 YSLEER. V lost 0 bases and J 0 bases, leaving 22 bases between the germline ends. The CDR3 DNA is TGCGCCAGCAGCCAAGATGAGATACCCCCAGTCGGGAGTAGCACAGATACGCAGTATTTT. Amino acids: CASSQDEIPPVGSSTDTQYF.

The chain is built from TRBV2 and TRBJ1-1, with unresolved D. Trimming shortened V by 3 bases and J by 6 bases, and 8 bases separated the two germline ends. Per germline, CDR1 SNHLY and CDR2 FYNNEI. The CDR3 runs 12 residues. CDR3 residues: CASSDPPAEAFF. As DNA, the CDR3 is TGTGCCAGCAGTGACCCTCCGGCTGAAGCTTTCTTT.

V and J are TRBV10-2 and TRBJ1-5; TRBD1 matches at 10 bases. The length of the CDR3 is 14 residues. Germline V gene data show CDR1 as WSHSY and CDR2 as SAAADI. With 10 bases clipped from V and 4 bases from J, the junction kept 7 bases outside the gene matches. CDR3 in DNA: TGCGCCACCTTGGCGGGACAGGGGAATCAGCCCCAGCATTTT. This sequence encodes CATLAGQGNQPQHF.

The chain combines TRBV18 with TRBJ2-3; the D gene is possibly TRBD2 (5 bases). V lost 3 bases and J lost 0, with 10 bases in between. The CDR3 is made up of 15 amino acids. Germline CDR1 and CDR2: KGHSH and LQKENI. The CDR3 loop is CASSPRGSSTDTQYF. CDR3 nucleotides: TGTGCCAGCTCACCCCGAGGGTCCAGCACAGATACGCAGTATTTT.